Presented here are 10 T cell receptor beta chains from one specimen sequenced in a study of T cells after yellow fever vaccination. In TCRdb, the 5' RACE reads were re-called with MiXCR into one record per CDR3 protein. Of hundreds of thousands of distinct CDR3 sequences listed, roughly a sixth are singletons. This sample comprised PBMCs, obtained before the yellow fever booster vaccination. Receptors originate from a man aged 18 to 29 who received the YFV17D yellow fever vaccine.

In this sample, this clonotype turned up a few times. The chain employs TRBV18 and TRBJ2-5; no clear D gene. In germline, CDR1 is KGHSH, CDR2 LQKENI. The CDR3 is 13 residues long. Trimming left V 4 bases short and J 5 bases short, with 11 bases between. CDR3 residues: CASSRLVSETQYF. The CDR3 bases are TGTGCCAGCTCACGACTGGTTTCGGAGACCCAGTACTTC.

This clonotype was counted a few times. V usage is TRBV6-5 and J usage is TRBJ1-6; no reliable D call. Trimming removed 0 bases at V and 7 bases at J, with 4 bases between. Germline CDR1 is MNHEY and CDR2 is SVGAGI. This CDR3 is built from 13 residues. The CDR3 reads CASSYSGNSPLHF. In DNA form, the CDR3 reads TGTGCCAGCAGTTACTCGGGAAATTCACCCCTCCACTTT.

V and J are TRBV29-1 and TRBJ2-3; 8 bases align to TRBD2. V dropped 3 bases and J dropped 3; count of bases not matched to a gene: 2. Germline loops: CDR1 SQVTM, CDR2 ANQGSEA. The CDR3 runs 13 residues. CDR3 coding DNA: TGCAGCGTTGATGCGGGGGGAACAGATACGCAGTATTTT. Protein sequence: CSVDAGGTDTQYF.

The J gene is TRBJ2-1, the V gene TRBV6-5; 7 nucleotides match TRBD2. CDR1 is MNHEY, CDR2 SVGAGI, per germline. CDR3 length: 15 residues. The V gene end was trimmed by 3 bases and the J gene end by 7 bases; junction bases not matched to a gene: 9. The CDR3 sequence: CASSYPQRGLNEQFF. CDR3 nucleotides: TGTGCCAGCAGTTATCCCCAGCGGGGCCTGAATGAGCAGTTCTTC.

V usage is TRBV12-3 or TRBV12-4 and J usage is TRBJ2-2; D not certain. The CDR3 contains 13 residues. V was clipped by 4 bases and J by 6 bases, with 9 bases between them. CDR3 nucleotides: TGTGCCAGCAGTTCCCCCCCCCCCGGGGAGCTGTTTTTT. Its translation is CASSSPPPGELFF.

V usage is TRBV6-5 and J usage is TRBJ1-2; no reliable D call. V dropped 8 bases and J dropped 4 bases, with 11 bases sitting between them. The germline V gene encodes CDR1 MNHEY and CDR2 SVGAGI. CDR3 length equals 12 residues. This CDR3 is CASGRLGYGYTF. CDR3 DNA: TGTGCCAGCGGACGGCTTGGCTATGGCTACACCTTC.

In its sample, this clonotype was seen a few times. V usage is TRBV7-9 and J usage is TRBJ2-3, with D tentatively TRBD1 (6 bases). V dropped 3 bases and J dropped 2 bases, with 18 bases sitting between them. The CDR3 has 17 residues. Germline CDR1 is SEHNR and CDR2 is FQNEAQ (reference sequence). The CDR3 spells CASSFKSTGVLTDTQYF. In nucleotides, the CDR3 is TGTGCCAGCAGCTTTAAATCGACAGGAGTCCTCACAGATACGCAGTATTTT.

CDR3 nucleotide sequence: TGCAGTGCTAGAGCCGGGACAGGGTACCACGAGCAGTACTTC. This encodes CSARAGTGYHEQYF. The chain uses TRBV20-1 and TRBJ2-7; the match to TRBD1 covers 9 bases. J gave up 5 bases and V 1 base, and 6 bases lay outside the gene matches. CDR1 and CDR2 from the germline V gene are DFQATT and SNEGSKA (reference sequence). CDR3 length: 14 residues.

This clonotype was seen a handful of times. The chain couples TRBV10-3 to TRBJ1-2, with a possible D match to TRBD1 (5 bases). Trimming pared 2 bases from V and 6 bases from J, leaving 19 bases between. The CDR3 runs 16 residues. Germline CDR1 reads ENHRY; CDR2 reads SYGVKD. The CDR3 bases are TGTGCCATCAGTGAGGGCCGGCGTGGGGGAGGGGATGGCTACACCTTC. Translated: CAISEGRRGGGDGYTF.

This clonotype was detected only a few times. The junction shows a germline mismatch at one end, possibly a read error. The chain carries TRBV7-7 and TRBJ2-5; 8 bases map to TRBD1. Germline values: CDR1 SSHAT, CDR2 FNYEAQ (reference sequence). There are 15 residues in the CDR3. For the CDR3, the DNA is TGTGCTAGCAGCCGACGTCCCGGACAGGGCCAGACCCAGTACTTC. Translated, it gives CASSRRPGQGQTQYF.